A single T cell receptor beta chain is shown here with its context. V lost 7 bases to trimming and J lost 6 bases; unmatched junction nucleotides: 12. The germline CDR1 and CDR2 sequences are SNHLY and FYNNEI. This CDR3 region has 14 residues. This sample stems from a study of T-cell memory formation after mild COVID-19. TCRdb fed the 5' RACE reads into MiXCR, producing one record per CDR3 protein. The sample lists approximately 350,000 distinct CDR3 sequences, approximately 27% occurring once. This sequence was found in an adult woman who had mild COVID-19 (a few samples of this study predate the infection). Cell type and time point are not known. Source material: PBMCs or a T cell subset sorted from them (not recorded which). The chain recombines TRBV2 with TRBJ2-7; 7 bases map to TRBD1. This CDR3 is CASKGATKRGEQYF. The CDR3 nucleotides are TGTGCCAGCAAGGGGGCCACGAAGAGGGGCGAGCAGTACTTC. Complete variable domain (other parts from reference TRBV2 and TRBJ2-7): EPEVTQTPSHQVTQMGQEVILRCVPISNHLYFYWYRQILGQKVEFLVSFYNNEISEKSEIFDDQFSVERPDGSNFTLKIRSTKLEDSAMYFCASKGATKRGEQYFGPGTRLTVT.